Listed below are T cell receptor beta chains from one sample, sequenced in a study of blood T cell repertoires in COVID-19. Produced via immunoSEQ multiplex PCR; TCRdb's table is partial and in-frame only. Seen here are fewer than 400,000 clones, 92% observed once, and the top ten hold approximately 18%. What was sequenced was PBMCs or T cells enriched from blood (not recorded which). These TCRs come from a woman aged 25 to 39 who had recovered from COVID-19. The CDR3 runs from the conserved cysteine through the conserved F or W. A D gene is named only where the DNA matches it firmly. Clone size is shown for a subset of rows, as once, few, many or a class of expanded clone.

J: TRBJ2-3; size: NA; length: 14; D: TRBD2; V: TRBV11-3; CDR3: CASSHRTSGVTQYF; DNA: TGTGCCAGCAGCCACCGGACTAGCGGAGTTACGCAGTATTTT
J: TRBJ1-1; size: NA; length: 12; D: TRBD1; V: TRBV7-9; CDR3: CASSQGATEAFF; DNA: TGTGCCAGCAGTCAGGGGGCCACTGAAGCTTTCTTT
J: TRBJ2-7; size: NA; length: 13; D: TRBD1; V: TRBV6-2/TRBV6-3; CDR3: CASSKTGQAQQYF; DNA: TGTGCCAGCAGCAAAACAGGACAGGCCCAGCAGTACTTC
J: TRBJ1-2; size: NA; length: 13; D: NA; V: TRBV7-2; CDR3: CASSFDRTYGYTF; DNA: TGTGCCAGCAGCTTCGACAGAACCTATGGCTACACCTTC
J: TRBJ1-3; size: once; length: 14; D: NA; V: TRBV18; CDR3: CASSPAGDGNTIYF; DNA: TGTGCCAGCTCACCCGCAGGGGACGGCAACACCATATATTTT
J: TRBJ1-1; size: NA; length: 13; D: NA; V: TRBV5-1; CDR3: CASSPEFGTEAFF; DNA: TGCGCCAGCAGCCCGGAGTTTGGGACTGAAGCTTTCTTT
J: TRBJ1-1; size: NA; length: 13; D: NA; V: TRBV9; CDR3: CASSAHGGTEAFF; DNA: TGTGCCAGCAGCGCTCACGGGGGCACTGAAGCTTTCTTT
J: TRBJ1-1; size: NA; length: 16; D: NA; V: TRBV4-3; CDR3: CASSQDVGAMNTEAFF; DNA: TGCGCCAGCAGCCAAGATGTAGGGGCCATGAACACTGAAGCTTTCTTT
J: TRBJ1-2; size: NA; length: 14; D: NA; V: TRBV7-8; CDR3: CASSLNSPNYGYTF; DNA: TGTGCCAGCAGCTTAAACAGCCCTAACTATGGCTACACCTTC
J: TRBJ1-3; size: NA; length: 14; D: NA; V: TRBV2; CDR3: CASSEIRSGNTIYF; DNA: TGTGCCAGCAGTGAAATCCGCTCTGGAAACACCATATATTTT
J: TRBJ2-3; size: NA; length: 13; D: NA; V: TRBV3-1/TRBV3-2; CDR3: CASTMNNIDTQYF; DNA: TGTGCCAGCACCATGAACAACATAGATACGCAGTATTTT
J: TRBJ2-7; size: NA; length: 14; D: NA; V: TRBV7-9; CDR3: CASSPTWGGYEQYF; DNA: TGTGCCAGCAGCCCCACCTGGGGCGGCTACGAGCAGTACTTC
J: TRBJ2-3; size: NA; length: 12; D: NA; V: TRBV15; CDR3: CATSRQTDTQYF; DNA: TGTGCCACCAGCAGACAGACAGATACGCAGTATTTT
J: TRBJ2-7; size: NA; length: 14; D: NA; V: TRBV5-8; CDR3: CASSLDRSSYEQYF; DNA: TGTGCCAGCAGCTTGGACAGGAGCTCCTACGAGCAGTACTTC
J: TRBJ2-7; size: few; length: 14; D: TRBD1; V: TRBV5-1; CDR3: CASSLEGQAYEQYF; DNA: TGCGCCAGCAGCTTGGAAGGACAGGCCTACGAGCAGTACTTC
J: TRBJ1-5; size: NA; length: 15; D: TRBD1; V: TRBV27; CDR3: CASSPRTGGNQPQHF; DNA: TGTGCCAGCAGTCCACGGACAGGGGGAAACCAGCCCCAGCATTTT
J: TRBJ1-1; size: NA; length: 15; D: TRBD1; V: TRBV6-5; CDR3: CASSYTTRGSTEAFF; DNA: TGTGCCAGCAGTTACACGACCAGGGGGAGCACTGAAGCTTTCTTT
J: TRBJ1-5; size: NA; length: 13; D: NA; V: TRBV6-5; CDR3: CASRQGRDQPQHF; DNA: TGTGCCAGCAGGCAGGGAAGAGATCAGCCCCAGCATTTT
J: TRBJ2-7; size: NA; length: 15; D: NA; V: TRBV5-1; CDR3: CASSLVQGRIHEQYF; DNA: TGCGCCAGCAGCTTGGTTCAGGGGCGTATACACGAGCAGTACTTC
J: TRBJ1-2; size: NA; length: 18; D: NA; V: TRBV29-1; CDR3: CSVEDRGDTSRLWLGYTF; DNA: TGCAGCGTTGAAGATCGGGGGGACACTTCTAGATTGTGGCTAGGCTACACCTTC
J: TRBJ2-7; size: NA; length: 11; D: NA; V: TRBV19; CDR3: CASSIYGEQYF; DNA: TGTGCCAGTAGTATTTACGGGGAGCAGTACTTC
J: TRBJ1-2; size: NA; length: 13; D: TRBD1; V: TRBV2; CDR3: CASRGQGAHGYTF; DNA: TGTGCCAGCAGAGGACAGGGGGCCCATGGCTACACCTTC
J: TRBJ2-7; size: NA; length: 16; D: NA; V: TRBV27; CDR3: CASSSSNRDPPYEQYF; DNA: TGTGCCAGCAGTTCCTCCAACAGGGATCCGCCCTACGAGCAGTACTTC
J: TRBJ1-2; size: NA; length: 11; D: NA; V: TRBV30; CDR3: CAWTHGYGYTF; DNA: TGTGCCTGGACCCACGGGTATGGCTACACCTTC
J: TRBJ2-3; size: NA; length: 18; D: TRBD2; V: TRBV7-6; CDR3: CASSQGLAGERRADTQYF; DNA: TGTGCCAGCAGCCAGGGACTAGCGGGAGAACGAAGGGCGGATACGCAGTATTTT
J: TRBJ2-2; size: NA; length: 20; D: NA; V: TRBV9; CDR3: CASSVRGRGRLAENTGELFF; DNA: TGTGCCAGCAGCGTAAGGGGCAGGGGTCGACTAGCCGAGAACACCGGGGAGCTGTTTTTT
J: TRBJ2-3; size: NA; length: 18; D: TRBD2; V: TRBV4-3; CDR3: CASSPWTSGISSTDTQYF; DNA: TGCGCCAGCAGCCCTTGGACTAGCGGGATAAGTAGCACAGATACGCAGTATTTT
J: TRBJ1-2; size: NA; length: 15; D: NA; V: TRBV2; CDR3: CASSSRGLSNYGYTF; DNA: TGTGCCAGCAGTTCCCGGGGGTTGAGTAACTATGGCTACACCTTC
J: TRBJ1-1; size: once; length: 15; D: TRBD1; V: TRBV19; CDR3: CASTRGTGGRSEAFF; DNA: TGTGCCAGTACCAGAGGGACAGGGGGAAGGTCTGAAGCTTTCTTT
J: TRBJ1-2; size: NA; length: 13; D: NA; V: TRBV6-5; CDR3: CASSHNRVGGYTF; DNA: TGTGCCAGCAGCCACAACAGGGTTGGTGGCTACACCTTC
J: TRBJ1-5; size: NA; length: 14; D: NA; V: TRBV4-3; CDR3: CASSQAAGSQPQHF; DNA: TGCGCCAGCAGCCAAGCCGCGGGGTCCCAGCCCCAGCATTTT
J: TRBJ2-7; size: NA; length: 17; D: TRBD2; V: TRBV27; CDR3: CASTPLGSGRAFYEQYF; DNA: TGTGCCAGCACACCCCTTGGGAGTGGGAGGGCCTTCTACGAGCAGTACTTC
J: TRBJ2-1; size: NA; length: 16; D: TRBD2; V: TRBV10-3; CDR3: CAISERGSGSSGEQFF; DNA: TGTGCCATCAGTGAGAGAGGTAGCGGGAGTTCGGGTGAGCAGTTCTTC
J: TRBJ1-1; size: NA; length: 14; D: TRBD1; V: TRBV7-9; CDR3: CASSTRQGDTEAFF; DNA: TGTGCCAGCAGCACCCGACAGGGGGACACTGAAGCTTTCTTT
J: TRBJ1-2; size: NA; length: 13; D: NA; V: TRBV28; CDR3: CASLSLASYGYTF; DNA: TGTGCCAGTCTGAGCCTCGCGTCTTATGGCTACACCTTC